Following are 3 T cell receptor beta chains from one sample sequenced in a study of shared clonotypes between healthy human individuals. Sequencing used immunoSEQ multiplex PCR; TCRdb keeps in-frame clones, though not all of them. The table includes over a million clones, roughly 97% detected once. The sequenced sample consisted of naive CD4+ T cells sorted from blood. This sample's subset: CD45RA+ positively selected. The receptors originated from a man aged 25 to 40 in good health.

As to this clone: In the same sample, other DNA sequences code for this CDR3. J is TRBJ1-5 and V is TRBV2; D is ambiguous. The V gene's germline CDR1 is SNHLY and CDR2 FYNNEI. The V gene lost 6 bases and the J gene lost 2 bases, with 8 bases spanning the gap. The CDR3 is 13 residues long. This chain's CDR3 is CASSPTGNQPQHF. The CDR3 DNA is TGTGCCAGCAGCCCGACGGGCAATCAGCCCCAGCATTTT. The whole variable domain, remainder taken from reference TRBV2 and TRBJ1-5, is EPEVTQTPSHQVTQMGQEVILRCVPISNHLYFYWYRQILGQKVEFLVSFYNNEISEKSEIFDDQFSVERPDGSNFTLKIRSTKLEDSAMYFCASSPTGNQPQHFGDGTRLSIL.

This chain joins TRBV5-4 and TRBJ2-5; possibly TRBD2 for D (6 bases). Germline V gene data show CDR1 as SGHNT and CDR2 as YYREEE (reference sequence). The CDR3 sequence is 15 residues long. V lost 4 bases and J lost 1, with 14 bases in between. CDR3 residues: CASSRKVGGQETQYF. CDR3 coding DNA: TGTGCCAGCAGCCGCAAGGTGGGAGGCCAAGAGACCCAGTACTTC. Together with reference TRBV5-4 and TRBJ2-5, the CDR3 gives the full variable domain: ETGVTQSPTHLIKTRGQQVTLRCSSQSGHNTVSWYQQALGQGPQFIFQYYREEENGRGNFPPRFSGLQFPNYSSELNVNALELDDSALYLCASSRKVGGQETQYFGPGTRLLVL.

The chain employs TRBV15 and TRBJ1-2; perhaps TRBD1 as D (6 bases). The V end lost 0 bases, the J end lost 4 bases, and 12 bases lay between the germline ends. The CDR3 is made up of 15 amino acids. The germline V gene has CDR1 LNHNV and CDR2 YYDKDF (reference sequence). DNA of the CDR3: TGTGCCACCAGCAGAGAGGCAGGGGAGGGCTATGGCTACACCTTC. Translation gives CATSREAGEGYGYTF.